The clone carrying this T cell receptor (beta chain) was counted only a few times. Its antigen is undetermined. This CDR3 comprises 12 residues. Trimming pared 7 bases from V and 5 bases from J, leaving 14 bases between. Germline V gene sequence: CDR1 SQVTM, CDR2 ANQGSEA. The data derive from a study of graft-versus-host responses after intestinal transplantation. Overall study findings and caveats: Recipient bone marrow held GvH clones, some seen earlier in ileum or blood.

TCRdb's copy holds only in-frame clones and misses some; the assay was immunoSEQ multiplex PCR. The data show roughly 17,000 clones, less than 85% seen once. Intraepithelial lymphocytes and lamina propria lymphocytes were released through processing of graft tissue. The sample was ileum tissue, taken 17 days after transplant. This sequence joins TRBV29-1 and TRBJ2-5, with D perhaps matching TRBD1 or TRBD2 (5 bases each). The receptor was isolated from a human patient who received an intestinal transplant, so some T cells may come from the graft donor. The CDR3 sequence is CSARVGEETQYF. CDR3 coding DNA: TGCAGCGCCAGGGTAGGGGAGGAGACCCAGTACTTC.